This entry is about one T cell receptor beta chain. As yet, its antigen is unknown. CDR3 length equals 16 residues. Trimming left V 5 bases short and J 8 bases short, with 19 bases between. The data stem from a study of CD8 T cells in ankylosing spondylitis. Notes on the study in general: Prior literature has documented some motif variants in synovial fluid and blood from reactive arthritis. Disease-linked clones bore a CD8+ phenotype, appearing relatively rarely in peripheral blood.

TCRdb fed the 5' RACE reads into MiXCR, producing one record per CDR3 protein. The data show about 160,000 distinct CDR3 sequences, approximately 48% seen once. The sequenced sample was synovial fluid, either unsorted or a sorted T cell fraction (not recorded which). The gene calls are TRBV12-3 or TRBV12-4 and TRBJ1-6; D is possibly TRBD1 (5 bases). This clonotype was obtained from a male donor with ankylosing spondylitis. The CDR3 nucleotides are TGTGCCAGCAGTGTACAATTTCGACAGTTGGATTCACCCCTCCACTTT. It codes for CASSVQFRQLDSPLHF.